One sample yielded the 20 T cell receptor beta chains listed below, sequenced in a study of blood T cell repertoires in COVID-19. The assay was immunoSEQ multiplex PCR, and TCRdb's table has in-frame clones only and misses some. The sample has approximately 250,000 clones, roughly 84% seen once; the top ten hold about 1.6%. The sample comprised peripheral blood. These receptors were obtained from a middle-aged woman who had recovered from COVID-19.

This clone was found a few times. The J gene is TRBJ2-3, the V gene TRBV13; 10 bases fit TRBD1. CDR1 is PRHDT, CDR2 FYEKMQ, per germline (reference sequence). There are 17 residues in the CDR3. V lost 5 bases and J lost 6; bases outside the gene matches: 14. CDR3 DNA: TGTGCCAGCAGCGACACCCGGGACAGGGGATTGTCCGATACGCAGTATTTT. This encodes CASSDTRDRGLSDTQYF. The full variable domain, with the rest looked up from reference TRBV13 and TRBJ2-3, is AAGVIQSPRHLIKEKRETATLKCYPIPRHDTVYWYQQGPGQDPQFLISFYEKMQSDKGSIPDRFSAQQFSDYHSELNMSSLELGDSALYFCASSDTRDRGLSDTQYFGPGTRLTVL.

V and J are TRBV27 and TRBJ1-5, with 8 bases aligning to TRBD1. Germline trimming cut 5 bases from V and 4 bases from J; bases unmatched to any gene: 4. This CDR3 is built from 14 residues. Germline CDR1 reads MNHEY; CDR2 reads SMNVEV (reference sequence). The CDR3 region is CASSRTGWNQPQHF. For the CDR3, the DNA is TGTGCCAGCAGTCGGACAGGGTGGAATCAGCCCCAGCATTTT.

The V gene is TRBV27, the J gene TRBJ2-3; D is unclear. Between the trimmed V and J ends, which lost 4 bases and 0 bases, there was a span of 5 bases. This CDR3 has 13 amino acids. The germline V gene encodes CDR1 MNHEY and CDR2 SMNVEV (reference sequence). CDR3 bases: TGTGCCAGCAGTTCTCTAAGCACAGATACGCAGTATTTT. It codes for CASSSLSTDTQYF.

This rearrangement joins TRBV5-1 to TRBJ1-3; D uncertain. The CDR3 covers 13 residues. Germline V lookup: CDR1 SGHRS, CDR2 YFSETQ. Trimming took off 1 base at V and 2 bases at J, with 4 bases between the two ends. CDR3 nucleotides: TGCGCCAGCAGCTTGACACCTGGAAACACCATATATTTT. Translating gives CASSLTPGNTIYF.

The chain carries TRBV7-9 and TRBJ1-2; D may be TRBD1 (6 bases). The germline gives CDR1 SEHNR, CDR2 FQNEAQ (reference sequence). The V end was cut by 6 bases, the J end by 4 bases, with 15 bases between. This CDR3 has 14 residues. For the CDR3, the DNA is TGTGCCAGCAGGGATGACAGGACACCCTATGGCTACACCTTC. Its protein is CASRDDRTPYGYTF.

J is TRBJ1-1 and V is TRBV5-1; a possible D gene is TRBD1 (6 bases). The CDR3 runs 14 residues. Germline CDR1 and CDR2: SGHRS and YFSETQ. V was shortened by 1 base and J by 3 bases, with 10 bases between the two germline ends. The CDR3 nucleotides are TGCGCCAGCAGCTTGACAGGGCGGGACACTGAAGCTTTCTTT. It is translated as CASSLTGRDTEAFF.

CDR3 nucleotide sequence: TGTGCCACCCAACAGGGGACCAACTATGGCTACACCTTC. Protein sequence: CATQQGTNYGYTF. The V gene is TRBV10-3, the J gene TRBJ1-2; 7 nucleotides match TRBD1. The CDR3 contains 13 residues. Germline CDR1 is ENHRY and CDR2 is SYGVKD. The V and J ends lost 10 bases and 2 bases, in that order; junction bases with no gene match: 7.

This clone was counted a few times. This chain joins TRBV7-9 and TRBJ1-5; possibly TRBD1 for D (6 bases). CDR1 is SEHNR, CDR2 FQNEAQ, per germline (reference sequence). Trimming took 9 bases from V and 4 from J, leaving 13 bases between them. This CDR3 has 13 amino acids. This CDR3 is CASRQAANQPQHF. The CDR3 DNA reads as TGTGCCAGTAGACAGGCCGCTAATCAGCCCCAGCATTTT.

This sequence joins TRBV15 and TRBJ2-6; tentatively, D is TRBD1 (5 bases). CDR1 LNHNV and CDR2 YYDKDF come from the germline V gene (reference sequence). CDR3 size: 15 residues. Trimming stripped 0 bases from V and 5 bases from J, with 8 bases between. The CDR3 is CATSRDLGRANVLTF. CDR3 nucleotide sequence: TGTGCCACCAGCAGAGATTTGGGGCGGGCCAACGTCCTGACTTTC.

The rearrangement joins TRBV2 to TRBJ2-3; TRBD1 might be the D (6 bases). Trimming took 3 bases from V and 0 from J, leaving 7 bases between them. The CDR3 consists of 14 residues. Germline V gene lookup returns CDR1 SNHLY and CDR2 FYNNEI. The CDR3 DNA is TGTGCCAGCAGTGACAGGGGTAGCACAGATACGCAGTATTTT. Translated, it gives CASSDRGSTDTQYF.

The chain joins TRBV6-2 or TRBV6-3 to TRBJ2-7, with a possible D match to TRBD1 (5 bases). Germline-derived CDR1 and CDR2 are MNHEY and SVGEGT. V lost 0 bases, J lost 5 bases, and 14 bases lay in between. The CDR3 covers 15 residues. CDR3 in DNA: TGTGCCAGCAGTTACTCGAACCAGGGTACCAACGAGCAGTACTTC. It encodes CASSYSNQGTNEQYF.

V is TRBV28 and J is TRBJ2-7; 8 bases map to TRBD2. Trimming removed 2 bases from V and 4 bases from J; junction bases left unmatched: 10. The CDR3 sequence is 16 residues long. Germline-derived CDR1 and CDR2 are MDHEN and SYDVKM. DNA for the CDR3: TGTGCCAGCAGTTTAGTTCCCACTAGCGGAGCATACGAGCAGTACTTC. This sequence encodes CASSLVPTSGAYEQYF.

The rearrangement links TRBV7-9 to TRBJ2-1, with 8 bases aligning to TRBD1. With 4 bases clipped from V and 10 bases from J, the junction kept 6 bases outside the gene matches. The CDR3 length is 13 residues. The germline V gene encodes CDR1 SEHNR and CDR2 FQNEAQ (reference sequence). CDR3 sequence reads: CASSSDREREQFF. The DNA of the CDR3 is TGTGCCAGCAGCTCGGACAGGGAAAGAGAGCAGTTCTTC.

CDR3 amino acids: CASSPGKYTGELFF. The CDR3 DNA sequence: TGTGCCAGCAGTCCCGGGAAATACACCGGGGAGCTGTTTTTT. This chain uses TRBV7-6 with TRBJ2-2, with a weak D call TRBD2 (5 bases). Trimming took off 6 bases at V and 3 bases at J, with 11 bases between the two ends. The germline V gene has CDR1 SGHVS and CDR2 FNYEAQ. The CDR3 loop spans 14 amino acids.

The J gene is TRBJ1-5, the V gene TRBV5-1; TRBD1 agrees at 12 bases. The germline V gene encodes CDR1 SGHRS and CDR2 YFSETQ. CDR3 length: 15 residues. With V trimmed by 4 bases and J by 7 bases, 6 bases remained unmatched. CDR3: CASSTGTGGGQPQHF. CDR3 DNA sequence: TGCGCCAGCAGCACCGGGACAGGGGGCGGCCAGCCCCAGCATTTT.

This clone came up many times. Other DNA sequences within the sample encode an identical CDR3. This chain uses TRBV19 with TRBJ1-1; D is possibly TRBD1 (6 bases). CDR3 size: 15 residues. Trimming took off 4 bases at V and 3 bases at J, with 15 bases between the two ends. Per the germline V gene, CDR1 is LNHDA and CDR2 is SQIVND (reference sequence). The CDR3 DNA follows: TGTGCCAGTAGTAGATCTTCAGGGGTTCACACTGAAGCTTTCTTT. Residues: CASSRSSGVHTEAFF.

The CDR3 region is CASSESLGYNEQFF. The CDR3 coding sequence is TGTGCCAGCAGTGAAAGCCTAGGCTACAATGAGCAGTTCTTC. The J gene is TRBJ2-1, the V gene TRBV6-1, with D uncertain. CDR3 length: 14 residues. Germline assignment: CDR1 MNHNS and CDR2 SASEGT. V was pared by 2 bases and J by 3 bases, with 8 bases between.

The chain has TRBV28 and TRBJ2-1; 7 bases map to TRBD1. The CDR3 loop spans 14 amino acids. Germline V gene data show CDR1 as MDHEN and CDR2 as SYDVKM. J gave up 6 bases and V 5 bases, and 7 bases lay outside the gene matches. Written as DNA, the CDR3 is TGTGCCAGCAGTCCGGGACAGCCACTCAATGAGCAGTTCTTC. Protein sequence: CASSPGQPLNEQFF.

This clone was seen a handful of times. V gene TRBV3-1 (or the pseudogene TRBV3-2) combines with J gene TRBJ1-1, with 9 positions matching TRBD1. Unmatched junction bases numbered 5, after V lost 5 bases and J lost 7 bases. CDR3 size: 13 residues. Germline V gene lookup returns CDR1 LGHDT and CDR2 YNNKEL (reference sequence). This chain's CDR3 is CASSLGQGIEAFF. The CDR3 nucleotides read TGTGCCAGCAGCTTGGGACAGGGAATTGAAGCTTTCTTT.

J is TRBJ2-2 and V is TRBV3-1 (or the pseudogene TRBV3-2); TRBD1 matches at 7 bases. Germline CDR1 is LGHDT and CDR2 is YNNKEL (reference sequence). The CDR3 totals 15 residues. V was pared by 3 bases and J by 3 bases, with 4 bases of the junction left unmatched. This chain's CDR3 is CASSQNRGHTGELFF. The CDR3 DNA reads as TGTGCCAGCAGCCAGAACAGGGGCCACACCGGGGAGCTGTTTTTT.